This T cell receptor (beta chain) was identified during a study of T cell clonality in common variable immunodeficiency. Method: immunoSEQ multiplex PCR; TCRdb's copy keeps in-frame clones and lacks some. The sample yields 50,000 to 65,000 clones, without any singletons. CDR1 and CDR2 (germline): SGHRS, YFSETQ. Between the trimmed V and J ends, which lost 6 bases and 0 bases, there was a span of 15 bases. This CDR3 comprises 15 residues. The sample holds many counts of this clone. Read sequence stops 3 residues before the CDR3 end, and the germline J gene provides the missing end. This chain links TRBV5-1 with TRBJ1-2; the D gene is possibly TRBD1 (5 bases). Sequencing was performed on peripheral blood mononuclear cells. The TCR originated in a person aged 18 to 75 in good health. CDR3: CASTETASANYGYTF. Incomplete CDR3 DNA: TGCGCCAGCACCGAGACAGCTTCAGCTAACTATGGC. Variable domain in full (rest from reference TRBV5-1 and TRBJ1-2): KAGVTQTPRYLIKTRGQQVTLSCSPISGHRSVSWYQQTPGQGLQFLFEYFSETQRNKGNFPGRFSGRQFSNSRSEMNVSTLELGDSALYLCASTETASANYGYTFGSGTRLTVV.